This TCR beta chain emerged from a study of cytomegalovirus exposure and HLA in healthy donors. Primers: 60 Vbeta forward and 13 Jbeta reverse. Only in-frame clones appear in the TCRdb table, and some are missing; sequencing was by immunoSEQ multiplex PCR. The sample carries some 140,000 clones, 80% recorded once. The CDR3 loop spans 18 amino acids. Looked up from germline, CDR1 is SGHVS and CDR2 is FQNEAQ. The V and J ends lost 4 bases and 3 bases, in that order; junction bases with no gene match: 14. This receptor was taken from a woman between 35 and 50 years old in good health and CMV-seropositive. The specimen sequenced was PBMCs. This chain connects TRBV7-8 to TRBJ2-2; 7 bases align to TRBD2. The CDR3 sequence: CASSSHLWGGRDTGELFF. CDR3 coding DNA: TGTGCCAGCAGCTCTCACCTTTGGGGCGGGAGAGACACCGGGGAGCTGTTTTTT.